Below, one TCR beta chain is given with its context. Its antigen remains unknown. Donors counted as nominally healthy when sampled, yet unrecorded immune exposures were likely. These data are taken from a study of cytomegalovirus exposure and HLA in healthy donors. PCR primers comprised 60 Vbeta and 13 Jbeta primers. Generated by immunoSEQ multiplex PCR, the TCRdb table keeps only in-frame clones and is missing some. The top ten hold approximately 10% of the sample, which has 95,000 to 150,000 clones, roughly 75% seen once. Findings of the study overall: As immune exposure information, only CMV serostatus was available.

The CDR3 consists of 11 residues. The germline V gene has CDR1 SQVTM and CDR2 ANQGSEA. Trimming took off 6 bases at V and 10 bases at J, with 13 bases between the two ends. This chain connects TRBV29-1 to TRBJ2-1, with D possibly matching TRBD1 (6 bases). Input material: PBMCs. The clonotype was recovered from a man in his thirties or forties in good health and CMV-seropositive. CDR3 in DNA: TGCAGCGTACAGGGTCTACGGGAGCAGTTCTTC. This sequence encodes CSVQGLREQFF.